This passage covers 23 T cell receptor beta chains from one sample sequenced in a study of cytomegalovirus exposure and HLA in healthy donors (dated by TCRdb to about 2017). Preparation of the library involved the immunoSEQ multiplex PCR assay. For the multiplex PCR, a mixture combining 60 forward primers for TCR Vbeta segments and 13 reverse primers for TCR Jbeta segments was used. Here the immuneACCESS table is served through TCRdb, limited to in-frame sequences with V and J called. Missing clones are a known gap in these copies; in checked studies unresolved V genes cover under half, and the rest lacks a known reason. The sample records approximately 100,000 clones, roughly three quarters of which are singletons. The top ten constitute approximately 1.9% of the sample. The sample was PBMCs. Receptors were obtained from a woman aged 40-49 years in good health and CMV-seronegative.

The chain is built from TRBV7-9 and TRBJ2-7; TRBD1 matches at 7 bases. The CDR3 extends over 18 amino acids. Germline assignment: CDR1 SEHNR and CDR2 FQNEAQ (reference sequence). The V segment lost 5 bases and the J segment 1 base; nucleotides outside the gene matches: 17. The CDR3 bases are TGTGCCAGCAGCCAACGTGGGCAGGGGACAGCCTCTTCCTACGAGCAGTACTTC. It specifies CASSQRGQGTASSYEQYF.

The J gene is TRBJ1-3, the V gene TRBV12-5; D possibly corresponds to TRBD1 (5 bases). Germline CDR1 is LGHNT and CDR2 is FRNRAP. V was clipped by 3 bases and J by 7 bases, with 16 bases between them. The CDR3 totals 15 residues. The CDR3 loop reads CASGLTGHFGNTIYF. CDR3 DNA sequence: TGTGCTAGTGGTTTAACCGGACACTTCGGGAACACCATATATTTT. Supplemented by reference TRBV12-5 and TRBJ1-3, the full variable domain reads DARVTQTPRHKVTEMGQEVTMRCQPILGHNTVFWYRQTMMQGLELLAYFRNRAPLDDSGMPKDRFSAEMPDATLATLKIQPSEPRDSAVYFCASGLTGHFGNTIYFGEGSWLTVV.

CDR3: CASSSTGASYEQYF. CDR3 coding DNA: TGTGCCAGCAGTTCCACAGGGGCCTCCTACGAGCAGTACTTC. The V call is TRBV7-9, the J call TRBJ2-7, with TRBD1 matching 7 bases. Unmatched junction bases numbered 5, after V lost 6 bases and J lost 0 bases. CDR3 length: 14 residues. The germline V gene has CDR1 SEHNR and CDR2 FQNEAQ (reference sequence).

The chain's CDR3 is CASSLYFTDTQYF. The CDR3 DNA sequence: TGTGCCAGTAGCCTTTACTTCACAGATACGCAGTATTTT. This chain connects TRBV19 to TRBJ2-3; D is unresolved. Germline V gene data show CDR1 as LNHDA and CDR2 as SQIVND (reference sequence). The length of the CDR3 is 13 residues. The V gene lost 6 bases and the J gene lost 2 bases, with 9 bases spanning the gap.

The chain uses TRBV7-9 and TRBJ1-4; weak D call: TRBD1 (6 bases). Germline lookup yields CDR1 SEHNR and CDR2 FQNEAQ (reference sequence). The V gene lost 5 bases and the J gene lost 5 bases, with 15 bases spanning the gap. The CDR3 length is 15 residues. DNA of the CDR3: TGTGCCAGCAGCCCACAGGGACTACCCAATGAAAAACTGTTTTTT. Encoded protein: CASSPQGLPNEKLFF.

This clone was observed a single time. This chain joins TRBV28 and TRBJ2-7; 7 bases align to TRBD1. CDR3 length equals 14 residues. CDR1 and CDR2 (germline): MDHEN, SYDVKM. V dropped 6 bases and J dropped 0; count of bases not matched to a gene: 5. CDR3 sequence (DNA): TGTGCCAGCAGCAAACAGGGGATCTCCTACGAGCAGTACTTC. Protein product: CASSKQGISYEQYF.

The rearrangement joins TRBV25-1 to TRBJ1-3, with D uncertain. The CDR3 runs to 15 residues. The ends were cut back, 3 bases at V and 2 bases at J, with 11 bases in the middle. Germline assignment: CDR1 MGHDK and CDR2 SYGVNS. The CDR3 coding sequence is TGTGCCAGCAGTGACCTCGGAGATACTGGAAACACCATATATTTT. Translated, it gives CASSDLGDTGNTIYF.

This clone was seen more than once but under ten times. The rearrangement uses TRBV27 and TRBJ1-2; 7 bases fit TRBD1. The V segment lost 2 bases and the J segment 5 bases; nucleotides outside the gene matches: 2. The CDR3 is 13 residues long. CDR1 is MNHEY and CDR2 is SMNVEV in the germline V gene (reference sequence). The chain's CDR3 is CASSLAGQYGYTF. CDR3 nucleotides: TGTGCCAGCAGTTTAGCGGGACAGTATGGCTACACCTTC.

The J gene is TRBJ1-6, the V gene TRBV6-5; D call uncertain. V lost 0 bases, J lost 4 bases, and 4 bases lay in between. This CDR3 is 14 amino acids long. Germline V gene sequence: CDR1 MNHEY, CDR2 SVGAGI. CDR3 nucleotide sequence: TGTGCCAGCAGTTACTCCCGGTATAATTCACCCCTCCACTTT. This codes for CASSYSRYNSPLHF.

This clone was observed a handful of times. The gene calls are TRBV28 and TRBJ2-4; TRBD1 matches 8 bases. Germline lookup yields CDR1 MDHEN and CDR2 SYDVKM. The CDR3 has 17 residues. Trimming cost V 8 bases and J 0 bases; bases outside gene matches: 12. Here the CDR3 reads CASSQDRDRRAKNIQYF. CDR3 nucleotides: TGTGCCAGCTCCCAGGACCGGGACAGGAGAGCCAAAAACATTCAGTACTTC. The whole variable domain, remainder taken from reference TRBV28 and TRBJ2-4, is DVKVTQSSRYLVKRTGEKVFLECVQDMDHENMFWYRQDPGLGLRLIYFSYDVKMKEKGDIPEGYSVSREKKERFSLILESASTNQTSMYLCASSQDRDRRAKNIQYFGAGTRLSVL.

This clone was seen a few times. The chain joins TRBV28 to TRBJ2-6; the match to TRBD1 covers 8 bases. This CDR3 has 17 residues. Germline values: CDR1 MDHEN, CDR2 SYDVKM. V shed 7 bases, J shed 0 bases, and the junction held 8 bases outside the gene matches. As DNA, the CDR3 is TGTGCCAGCAATTCTGGACAGGGACGCTCTGGGGCCAACGTCCTGACTTTC. This codes for CASNSGQGRSGANVLTF.

This clone was detected once. This sequence joins TRBV9 and TRBJ1-2, with D possibly TRBD1 on 5 matching bases. Trimming took off 2 bases at V and 4 bases at J, with 9 bases between the two ends. The length of the CDR3 is 13 residues. Germline lookup yields CDR1 SGDLS and CDR2 YYNGEE. CDR3 sequence (DNA): TGTGCCAGCAGCGTGGGGGGAATCTATGGCTACACCTTC. Amino acids: CASSVGGIYGYTF.

The chain has TRBV28 and TRBJ1-3; D possibly corresponds to TRBD1 (5 bases). The CDR3 runs to 14 residues. Trimming left V 6 bases short and J 0 bases short, with 9 bases between. CDR1 and CDR2 from the germline V gene are MDHEN and SYDVKM. CDR3: CASRGGLSGNTIYF. The CDR3 DNA reads as TGTGCCAGCAGGGGGGGACTCTCTGGAAACACCATATATTTT.

The rearrangement links TRBV6-5 to TRBJ1-4; D is unclear. V lost 0 bases to trimming and J lost 4 bases, with 6 bases between them. CDR3 size: 14 residues. In germline, CDR1 is MNHEY, CDR2 SVGAGI. CDR3 protein: CASSYSTVNEKLFF. In nucleotides, the CDR3 is TGTGCCAGCAGTTACTCTACAGTTAATGAAAAACTGTTTTTT.

The V gene is TRBV11-2, the J gene TRBJ1-2; 9 bases map to TRBD1. The CDR3 runs to 17 residues. Losses at the gene ends were 0 bases for V and 7 bases for J; bases not matched to a gene: 12. Germline lookup yields CDR1 SGHAT and CDR2 FQNNGV. The CDR3 sequence: CASSLDPGDRVLRGYTF. The CDR3 bases are TGTGCCAGCAGCTTAGATCCAGGGGACAGGGTTTTGCGTGGCTACACCTTC.

The gene calls are TRBV7-9 and TRBJ1-4, with TRBD1 as a possible D gene (5 bases). The CDR3 extends over 12 amino acids. Trimming stripped 8 bases from V and 6 bases from J, with 10 bases between. CDR1 is SEHNR and CDR2 is FQNEAQ in the germline V gene (reference sequence). In nucleotides, the CDR3 is TGTGCCAGCGCCTGGGGGGATGAAAAACTGTTTTTT. It is translated as CASAWGDEKLFF. The full variable domain, with the rest looked up from reference TRBV7-9 and TRBJ1-4, is DTGVSQNPRHKITKRGQNVTFRCDPISEHNRLYWYRQTLGQGPEFLTYFQNEAQLEKSRLLSDRFSAERPKGSFSTLEIQRTEQGDSAMYLCASAWGDEKLFFGSGTQLSVL.

The gene calls are TRBV29-1 and TRBJ1-2, with 8 bases that match TRBD1. V was clipped by 4 bases and J by 7 bases; unmatched bases: 14. CDR3 length: 15 residues. Germline CDR1 reads SQVTM; CDR2 reads ANQGSEA. This CDR3 is CSVGGGDRGGRGYTF. As DNA, the CDR3 is TGCAGCGTTGGCGGGGGTGACAGGGGAGGACGTGGCTACACCTTC.

This clone was recorded only once. The rearrangement links TRBV7-9 to TRBJ1-2; D gene ambiguous. In germline, CDR1 is SEHNR, CDR2 FQNEAQ (reference sequence). The CDR3 contains 14 residues. Trimming cost V 2 bases and J 6 bases, with 13 bases left between them. The CDR3 loop reads CASSLSGGRDGYTF. CDR3 sequence (DNA): TGTGCCAGCAGCTTATCAGGAGGACGTGATGGCTACACCTTC. The full variable domain, its missing parts supplied by reference TRBV7-9 and TRBJ1-2, is DTGVSQNPRHKITKRGQNVTFRCDPISEHNRLYWYRQTLGQGPEFLTYFQNEAQLEKSRLLSDRFSAERPKGSFSTLEIQRTEQGDSAMYLCASSLSGGRDGYTFGSGTRLTVV.

V is TRBV28 and J is TRBJ2-5, with TRBD2 matching over 14 bases. V trimming: 5 bases; J trimming: 5 bases; junction bases outside the gene matches: 4. The CDR3 has 15 residues. CDR1 and CDR2 from the germline V gene are MDHEN and SYDVKM. CDR3 amino acids: CASSPGLAGAETQYF. In DNA, the CDR3 is TGTGCCAGCAGTCCGGGACTAGCGGGAGCCGAGACCCAGTACTTC.

The CDR3 DNA reads TGTGCCACCCGACGTTCCTTAGCGGGAGGGAGAAATGAGCAGTTCTTC. Translating it yields CATRRSLAGGRNEQFF. This rearrangement joins TRBV15 to TRBJ2-1; 11 bases line up with TRBD2. Trimming at V came to 8 bases and at J to 7 bases, leaving 13 bases not matched to a gene. Germline values: CDR1 LNHNV, CDR2 YYDKDF (reference sequence). The CDR3 covers 16 residues.

V and J are TRBV7-2 and TRBJ2-3; D gene uncertain. This CDR3 spans 14 amino acids. Per the germline V gene, CDR1 is SGHTA and CDR2 is FQGNSA. V was clipped by 5 bases and J by 2 bases, with 11 bases between them. CDR3 coding DNA: TGTGCCAGCAGCCGAGACACCTCCACAGATACGCAGTATTTT. This sequence encodes CASSRDTSTDTQYF.

The chain couples TRBV9 to TRBJ2-2; D perhaps matches TRBD2 (6 bases). The length of the CDR3 is 15 residues. Trimming stripped 0 bases from V and 3 bases from J, with 9 bases between. CDR1 is SGDLS, CDR2 YYNGEE, per germline. Written as DNA, the CDR3 is TGTGCCAGCAGCGTAGGAGGGGACTACACCGGGGAGCTGTTTTTT. This encodes CASSVGGDYTGELFF.

The J gene is TRBJ1-4, the V gene TRBV27; no firm D call. The CDR3 is 14 residues long. The V end was cut by 3 bases, the J end by 5 bases, with 10 bases between. The V gene's germline CDR1 is MNHEY and CDR2 SMNVEV (reference sequence). CDR3 in amino acids: CASSFGRGNEKLFF. CDR3 sequence (DNA): TGTGCCAGCAGTTTCGGTCGAGGGAATGAAAAACTGTTTTTT.